This TCR beta chain was identified during a study of OX40 agonist ivuxolimab in advanced cancers. Losses at the gene ends were 3 bases for V and 8 bases for J; bases not matched to a gene: 6. CDR1 is SGHVS, CDR2 FQNEAQ, per germline. The CDR3 is made up of 14 amino acids. Whole-study findings and limits: CD8+ T cells were the subset that, on average, had more expanded clones than CD4+. There were also nonresponders showing low normalized T-cell clonal expansion. Antigen targets of the expanded peripheral T cells went undetermined.

Ten or more counts support this clone. Its specificity is unknown. Some clones are missing from TCRdb's copy, which holds only in-frame ones; the method was immunoSEQ multiplex PCR. The sample records about 81,000 clones, around 84% being singletons. The starting material was CD4+ or CD8+ T cells sorted from blood, obtained in a trial of the OX40 agonist ivuxolimab. The receptor was isolated from an adult with an advanced solid tumor such as melanoma, head and neck, liver or kidney cancer. The J gene is TRBJ2-7, the V gene TRBV7-8; 11 nucleotides match TRBD2. For the CDR3, the DNA is TGTGCCAGCAGCTTGGTGACTAGCGGGAACCAGCAGTACTTC. Residues: CASSLVTSGNQQYF.